A selection of T cell receptor beta chains follows, all from one sample in a study of regulatory T cells in long-lasting Graves disease. TCRdb reanalysed the multiplex PCR reads using MiXCR and keeps one entry per CDR3 protein. The table records 450,000 or so distinct CDR3 sequences, about 20% of them present only once. The input for sequencing was peripheral blood mononuclear cells (PBMCs), taken when the disease was refractory, from a patient treated with antithyroid drugs. The source is a female donor with Graves disease. Each CDR3 is given with its conserved first and last residue. A D gene is named only where the DNA matches it firmly. Clone size is not always given. Where it is, it says once, few, many or a class for expanded clones.

clone size	V gene	D gene	J gene	CDR3 DNA	CDR3 protein
.	TRBV9	.	TRBJ2-3	TGTGCCAGCAGCGTAGCCTCCGGTCGCGGGGCCACAGATACGCAGTATTTT	CASSVASGRGATDTQYF
many	TRBV10-3	.	TRBJ2-7	TGTGCCATCAGCACTACTGAAGGGGTGTCCTACGAGCAGTACTTC	CAISTTEGVSYEQYF
many	TRBV28	.	TRBJ2-7	TGTGCCAGCCGTACAAGGGGGGGAAGGAACGAGCAGTACTTC	CASRTRGGRNEQYF
.	TRBV6-1	TRBD1	TRBJ1-1	TGTGCCAGCCGGCTCCAACAGGGGGTCATGAACACTGAAGCTTTCTTT	CASRLQQGVMNTEAFF
.	TRBV6-1	.	TRBJ2-7	TGTGCCGGCAGTGAAGGCTCGGGGTACTCCTACGAGCAGTACTTC	CAGSEGSGYSYEQYF
many	TRBV27	.	TRBJ2-7	TGTGCCAGCAGTTTGGGGGTTCCCGTATACGAGCAGTACTTC	CASSLGVPVYEQYF
many	TRBV28	.	TRBJ1-1	TGTGCCAGCAGTTCCCCCCAGGGAGTGTGGACTGAAGCTTTCTTT	CASSSPQGVWTEAFF
.	TRBV13	.	TRBJ2-5	TGCGCCAGCAGCCCCCGGGGGAGTGGGGAGACCCAGTACTTC	CASSPRGSGETQYF
many	TRBV2	.	TRBJ1-5	TGTGCCAGCAGTCGACAGAATCAGCCCCAGCATTTT	CASSRQNQPQHF
many	TRBV6-1	.	TRBJ1-2	TGTGCCACCACAGCTAATAACTATGGCTACACCTTC	CATTANNYGYTF
.	TRBV7-9	.	TRBJ2-7	TGTGCCAGCAGCTTAGGGACAGCCGTTGAGGGGGAGCAGTACTTC	CASSLGTAVEGEQYF
many	TRBV2	.	TRBJ1-5	TGTGCCAGCAGTGAATTGTCCGGCAGCAATCAGCCCCAGCATTTT	CASSELSGSNQPQHF
many	TRBV6-5	.	TRBJ2-2	TGTGCCAGCAGTTTCCAGGGAGGTACGACCGGGGAGCTGTTTTTT	CASSFQGGTTGELFF
many	TRBV27	.	TRBJ2-7	TGTGCCAGCAGTTCTCCCGGGACTTCCTTCTCCTACGAGCAGTACTTC	CASSSPGTSFSYEQYF
many	TRBV12-3/TRBV12-4	TRBD1	TRBJ1-2	TGTGCCAGCAGAACAGGGGCTACTAACTATGGCTACACCTTC	CASRTGATNYGYTF
many	TRBV20-1	.	TRBJ1-5	TGCAGTGCTGCCCTCCCGGGGGCTGCTAGCAATCAGCCCCAGCATTTT	CSAALPGAASNQPQHF
.	TRBV4-3	TRBD1	TRBJ1-1	TGCGCCAGCAGCCAAGAAGGGGAGGGGGCGGACACTGAAGCTTTCTTT	CASSQEGEGADTEAFF
many	TRBV2	.	TRBJ2-1	TGTGCCACGGAGGGGGGGACGAGCTCCTACAATGAGCAGTTCTTC	CATEGGTSSYNEQFF
few	TRBV6-9	.	TRBJ1-5	TGTGCCAGCAGTTACCCCCCCAGGGCCTTCAATCAGCCCCAGCATTTT	CASSYPPRAFNQPQHF
.	TRBV7-2	.	TRBJ2-2	TGTGCCAGCAACCCAGAGGAGGGGCCTATCGGGGAGCTGTTTTTT	CASNPEEGPIGELFF
few	TRBV9	TRBD1	TRBJ2-7	TGTGCCAGCAGCGTCGACAGGGGGCTAAACGAGCAGTACTTC	CASSVDRGLNEQYF
once	TRBV5-1	.	TRBJ2-5	TGCGCCAGCAGCTTGGCCCCAGGGCAAGAGACCCAGTACTTC	CASSLAPGQETQYF
.	TRBV2	TRBD1	TRBJ1-2	TGTGCCAGCAGTGCACAGGGGGCCGGAAGCTACACCTTC	CASSAQGAGSYTF
many	TRBV2	.	TRBJ2-5	TGTGCCAGCACCATGACAGTATCGGAGACCCAGTACTTC	CASTMTVSETQYF
few	TRBV3-1	.	TRBJ1-6	TGTGCCAGCAGCCAAATCTTAGGGGCGAATTCACCCCTCCACTTT	CASSQILGANSPLHF
.	TRBV4-1	.	TRBJ2-7	TGCGCCAGCAGCCAAGATCGCGGCGGGTTACGGCAGTACTTC	CASSQDRGGLRQYF
many	TRBV29-1	TRBD1	TRBJ1-1	TGCAGCGTTGATGACGGGACAGGGGTGGGGACTGAAGCTTTCTTT	CSVDDGTGVGTEAFF
.	TRBV7-2	TRBD1	TRBJ1-3	TGTGCCAGCAGCTCCTCCGACAGGGGTGGAAACACCATATATTTT	CASSSSDRGGNTIYF
few	TRBV6-2/TRBV6-3	.	TRBJ1-1	TGTGCCAGCAGATACGAGGGGAACACTGAAGCTTTCTTT	CASRYEGNTEAFF
many	TRBV7-2	.	TRBJ1-6	TGTGCCAGCAGTCACGGAGAGGGGTCACCCCTCCACTTT	CASSHGEGSPLHF
many	TRBV20-1	.	TRBJ1-4	TGCAGTGCTACCCATTCCAATGAAAAACTGTTTTTT	CSATHSNEKLFF
many	TRBV28	TRBD1	TRBJ1-6	TGTGCCAGCAGTCAAGGAGGGGGCGCGTATCGATCACCCCTCCACTTT	CASSQGGGAYRSPLHF
.	TRBV20-1	TRBD2	TRBJ2-7	TGCAGTGCTAGAGATCCCGGGCGGGAGGTCTACGAGCAGTACTTC	CSARDPGREVYEQYF
many	TRBV28	.	TRBJ1-5	TGTGCCAGCAGTTTAGTATCCAACAATCAGCCCCAGCATTTT	CASSLVSNNQPQHF
.	TRBV7-2	.	TRBJ1-1	TGTGCCAGCAGCCCTTTAGTGAACACTGAAGCTTTCTTT	CASSPLVNTEAFF
many	TRBV7-8	.	TRBJ1-1	TGTGCCAGCAGCTCCTTAACAGGGACTAACACTGAAGCTTTCTTT	CASSSLTGTNTEAFF
many	TRBV29-1	.	TRBJ2-5	TGCCCCCCGCCCCGGGAACAAGAGACCCAGTACTTC	CPPPREQETQYF
.	TRBV6-9	.	TRBJ2-5	TGTGCCACCAGTTCCCGAAGTAGCGGAAAAGAGACCCAGTACTTC	CATSSRSSGKETQYF
few	TRBV7-9	.	TRBJ2-7	TGTGCCAGCAGCTTAGTAGGCTCGGGTGAGCAGTACTTC	CASSLVGSGEQYF
many	TRBV12-3/TRBV12-4	.	TRBJ1-1	TGTGCCAGCAGTTTTTTCGGGAACACTGAAGCTTTCTTT	CASSFFGNTEAFF
.	TRBV30	.	TRBJ2-1	TGTGCCTGGAGTGTAGGGGTCTCCTACAATGAGCAGTTCTTC	CAWSVGVSYNEQFF
many	TRBV20-1	.	TRBJ2-6	TGCAGTGCTAACCCGACAGCATCTGGGGCCAACGTCCTGACTTTC	CSANPTASGANVLTF
many	TRBV12-3/TRBV12-4	.	TRBJ1-6	TGTGCCAGCAGTTTACGTCGAGGGCAGGGAGGCAATTCACCCCTCCACTTT	CASSLRRGQGGNSPLHF
.	TRBV30	.	TRBJ1-2	TGTGCCTGGCTCGGGGGCCCCTATGGCTACACCTTC	CAWLGGPYGYTF
many	TRBV2	TRBD2	TRBJ2-1	TGTGCCAGCAAGGTGAACGGGGGGGCTATATACAATGAGCAGTTCTTC	CASKVNGGAIYNEQFF
few	TRBV6-2/TRBV6-3	.	TRBJ1-1	TGTGCCAGCAGTTACTCGGATATTATCGGTCTAATGAACACTGAAGCTTTCTTT	CASSYSDIIGLMNTEAFF
many	TRBV30	.	TRBJ1-2	TGTGCCTGGAGTGGAGGTGATGGCTACACCTTC	CAWSGGDGYTF
.	TRBV7-8	TRBD1	TRBJ1-1	TGTGCCAGCAGCTTAACCCGACAGGGGATTATGAACACTGAAGCTTTCTTT	CASSLTRQGIMNTEAFF
.	TRBV7-6	TRBD1	TRBJ2-3	TGTGCCAGCAGCCGAAGACAGGGGATGGATACGCAGTATTTT	CASSRRQGMDTQYF
.	TRBV3-1	.	TRBJ2-2	TGTGCCAGCAGCCAAGGACTGGATCACGGGGAGCTGTTTTTT	CASSQGLDHGELFF
few	TRBV30	.	TRBJ1-1	TGTGCCTGGAGTGCGGGACGCGCTGAAGCTTTCTTT	CAWSAGRAEAFF
many	TRBV12-3/TRBV12-4	.	TRBJ2-7	TGTGCCAGCACCTGGGGAGGGGGCGCGTACGAGCAGTACTTC	CASTWGGGAYEQYF
many	TRBV11-3	.	TRBJ1-1	TGTGCCAGCAGCTTAGTGGCAGGGGCTGAAGCTTTCTTT	CASSLVAGAEAFF
.	TRBV4-1	.	TRBJ2-5	TGCGCCAGCAGCCACGCCGTGACCCAAGAGACCCAGTACTTC	CASSHAVTQETQYF
many	TRBV12-3/TRBV12-4	TRBD2	TRBJ2-7	TGTGCCAGCAGTAGACTAGCGGGACCGAATGAGCAGTACTTC	CASSRLAGPNEQYF
.	TRBV7-9	.	TRBJ1-3	TGTGCCAGCAGCTTTTCTGGCTCTGGAAACACCATATATTTT	CASSFSGSGNTIYF
.	TRBV20-1	TRBD1	TRBJ2-7	TGCAGCATACAGGGGTACGAGCAGTACTTC	CSIQGYEQYF
many	TRBV27	.	TRBJ1-1	TGTGCCAGCAGTTCCGCAAGGATCCGGGGCAACACTGAAGCTTTCTTT	CASSSARIRGNTEAFF
many	TRBV6-1	.	TRBJ1-5	TGTGCCAGCAGTACAGACTCTACTAGCAATCAGCCCCAGCATTTT	CASSTDSTSNQPQHF
many	TRBV28	TRBD1	TRBJ1-5	TGTGCCAGCAGGTTACCGGGACAGTCATATCAGCCCCAGCATTTT	CASRLPGQSYQPQHF